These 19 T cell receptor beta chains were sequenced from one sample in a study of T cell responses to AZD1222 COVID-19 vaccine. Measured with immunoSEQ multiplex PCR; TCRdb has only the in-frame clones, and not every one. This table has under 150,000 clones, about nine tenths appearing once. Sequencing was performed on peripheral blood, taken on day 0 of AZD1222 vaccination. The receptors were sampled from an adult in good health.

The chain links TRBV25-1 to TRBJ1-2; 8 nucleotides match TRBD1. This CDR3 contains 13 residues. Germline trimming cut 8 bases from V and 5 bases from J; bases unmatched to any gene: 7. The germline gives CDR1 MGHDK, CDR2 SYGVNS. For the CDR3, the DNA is TGTGCCAGCCTAGGTTACAGGGGGTATGGCTACACCTTC. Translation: CASLGYRGYGYTF.

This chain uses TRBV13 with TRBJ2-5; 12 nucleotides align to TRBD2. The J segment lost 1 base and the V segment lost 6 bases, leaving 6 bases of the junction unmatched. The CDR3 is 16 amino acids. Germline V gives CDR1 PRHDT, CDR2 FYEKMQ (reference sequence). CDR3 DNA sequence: TGTGCCAGCAGTTACCGACTAGCGGGGGCCCAAGAGACCCAGTACTTC. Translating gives CASSYRLAGAQETQYF.

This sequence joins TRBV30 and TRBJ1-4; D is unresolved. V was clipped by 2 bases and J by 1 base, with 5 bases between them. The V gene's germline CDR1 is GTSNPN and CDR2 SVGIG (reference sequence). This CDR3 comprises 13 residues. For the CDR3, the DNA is TGTGCCTGGAGTCCCCTAACTAATGAAAAACTGTTTTTT. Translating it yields CAWSPLTNEKLFF.

The chain's CDR3 is CSVGKGGWTEAFF. As DNA, the CDR3 is TGCAGCGTTGGTAAAGGGGGCTGGACTGAAGCTTTCTTT. The chain carries TRBV29-1 and TRBJ1-1; 7 nucleotides align to TRBD1. The trim removed 4 bases at V and 5 bases at J, leaving 7 bases unmatched. Germline V CDR1 and CDR2: SQVTM, ANQGSEA. CDR3 size: 13 residues.

This CDR3 reads CASSLMSDLNSPLHF. CDR3 nucleotide sequence: TGTGCCAGCAGTTTGATGTCCGACCTTAATTCACCCCTCCACTTT. V usage is TRBV27 and J usage is TRBJ1-6; D remains unclear. V was shortened by 3 bases and J by 6 bases, with 12 bases between the two germline ends. This CDR3 has 15 residues. Germline V gives CDR1 MNHEY, CDR2 SMNVEV (reference sequence).

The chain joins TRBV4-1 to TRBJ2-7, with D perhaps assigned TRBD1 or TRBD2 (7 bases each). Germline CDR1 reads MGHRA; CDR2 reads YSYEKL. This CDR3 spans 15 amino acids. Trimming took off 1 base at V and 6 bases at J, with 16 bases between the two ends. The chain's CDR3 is CASSQVGRGGSEQYF. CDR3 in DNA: TGCGCCAGCAGCCAAGTCGGCAGGGGGGGATCCGAGCAGTACTTC.

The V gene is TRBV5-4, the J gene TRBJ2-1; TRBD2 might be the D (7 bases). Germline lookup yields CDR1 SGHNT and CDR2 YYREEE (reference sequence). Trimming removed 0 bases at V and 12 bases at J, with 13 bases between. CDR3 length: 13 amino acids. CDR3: CASSLGGGLGQFF. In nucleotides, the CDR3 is TGTGCCAGCAGCTTGGGCGGGGGCCTGGGGCAGTTCTTC.

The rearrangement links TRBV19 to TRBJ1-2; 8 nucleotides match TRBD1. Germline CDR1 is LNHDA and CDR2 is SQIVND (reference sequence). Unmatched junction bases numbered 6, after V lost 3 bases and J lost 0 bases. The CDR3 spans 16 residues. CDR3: CASSIITGGTNYGYTF. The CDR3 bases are TGTGCCAGTAGTATTATCACAGGGGGAACTAACTATGGCTACACCTTC.

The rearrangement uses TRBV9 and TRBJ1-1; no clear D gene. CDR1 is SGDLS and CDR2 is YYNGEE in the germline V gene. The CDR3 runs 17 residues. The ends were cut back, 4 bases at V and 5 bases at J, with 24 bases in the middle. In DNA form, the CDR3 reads TGTGCCAGCAGCCCGAAATTGGGTCCCAGTACGGGGACTGAAGCTTTCTTT. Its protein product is CASSPKLGPSTGTEAFF.

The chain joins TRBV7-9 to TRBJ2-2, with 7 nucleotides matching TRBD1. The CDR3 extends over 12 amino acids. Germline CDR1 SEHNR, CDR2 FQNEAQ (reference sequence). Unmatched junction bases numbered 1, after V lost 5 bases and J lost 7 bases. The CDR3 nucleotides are TGTGCCAGCAGCCGGGACAGCGGGGAGCTGTTTTTT. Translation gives CASSRDSGELFF.

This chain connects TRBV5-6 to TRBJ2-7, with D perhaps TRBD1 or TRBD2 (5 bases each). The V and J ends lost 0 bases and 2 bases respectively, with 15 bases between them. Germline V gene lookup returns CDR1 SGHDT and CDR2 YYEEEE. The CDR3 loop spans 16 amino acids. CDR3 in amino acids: CASSLADWGIAYEQYF. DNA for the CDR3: TGTGCCAGCAGCTTGGCCGATTGGGGGATTGCCTACGAGCAGTACTTC.

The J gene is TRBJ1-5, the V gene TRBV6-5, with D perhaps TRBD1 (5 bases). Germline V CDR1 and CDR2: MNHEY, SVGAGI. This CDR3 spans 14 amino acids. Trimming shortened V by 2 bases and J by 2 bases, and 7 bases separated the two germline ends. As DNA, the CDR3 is TGTGCCAGCAGTTACCTGGGGGGCAATCAGCCCCAGCATTTT. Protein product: CASSYLGGNQPQHF.

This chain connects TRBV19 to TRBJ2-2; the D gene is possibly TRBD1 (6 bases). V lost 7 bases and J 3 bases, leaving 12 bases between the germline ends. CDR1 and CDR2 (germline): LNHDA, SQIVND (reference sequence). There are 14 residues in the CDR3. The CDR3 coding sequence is TGTGCCAGTAAAGGACAGTCCGACACCGGGGAGCTGTTTTTT. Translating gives CASKGQSDTGELFF. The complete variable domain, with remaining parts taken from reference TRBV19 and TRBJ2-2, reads DGGITQSPKYLFRKEGQNVTLSCEQNLNHDAMYWYRQDPGQGLRLIYYSQIVNDFQKGDIAEGYSVSREKKESFPLTVTSAQKNPTAFYLCASKGQSDTGELFFGEGSRLTVL.

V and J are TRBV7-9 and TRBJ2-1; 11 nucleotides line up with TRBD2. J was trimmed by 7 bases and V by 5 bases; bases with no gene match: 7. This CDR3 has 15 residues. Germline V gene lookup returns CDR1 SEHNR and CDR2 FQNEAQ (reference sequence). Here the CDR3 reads CASSPGLAGYNEQFF. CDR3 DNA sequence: TGTGCCAGCAGCCCAGGACTAGCGGGTTATAATGAGCAGTTCTTC.

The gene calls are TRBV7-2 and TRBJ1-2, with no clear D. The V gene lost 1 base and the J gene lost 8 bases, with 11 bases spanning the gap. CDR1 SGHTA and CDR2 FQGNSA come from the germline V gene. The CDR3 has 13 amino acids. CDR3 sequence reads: CASSLVGRRGYTF. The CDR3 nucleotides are TGTGCCAGCAGCTTAGTGGGCAGACGCGGCTACACCTTC.

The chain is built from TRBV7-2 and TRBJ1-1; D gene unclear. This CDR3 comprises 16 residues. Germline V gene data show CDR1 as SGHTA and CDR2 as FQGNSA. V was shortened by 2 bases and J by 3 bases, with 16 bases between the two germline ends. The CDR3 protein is CASSLPSGTYDTEAFF. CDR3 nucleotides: TGTGCCAGCAGCTTACCCTCCGGCACGTACGACACTGAAGCTTTCTTT.

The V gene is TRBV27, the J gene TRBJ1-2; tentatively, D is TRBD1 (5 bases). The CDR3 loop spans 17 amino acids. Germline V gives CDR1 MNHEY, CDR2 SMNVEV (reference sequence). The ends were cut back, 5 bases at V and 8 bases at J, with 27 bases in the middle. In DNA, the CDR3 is TGTGCCAGCAGTATCACCTATAGCCTCAGGGTTTCGGGGGGCTACACCTTC. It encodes CASSITYSLRVSGGYTF.

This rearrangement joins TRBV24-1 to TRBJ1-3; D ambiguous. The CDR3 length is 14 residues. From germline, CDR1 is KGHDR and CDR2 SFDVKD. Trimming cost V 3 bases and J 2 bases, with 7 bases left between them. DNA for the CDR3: TGTGCCACCAGTGATGTCAGGACTGGAAACACCATATATTTT. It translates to CATSDVRTGNTIYF.

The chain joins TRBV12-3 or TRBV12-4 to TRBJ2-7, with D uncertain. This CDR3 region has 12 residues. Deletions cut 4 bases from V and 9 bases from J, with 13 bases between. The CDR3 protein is CASSSSARRQYF. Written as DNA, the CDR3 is TGTGCCAGCAGTTCCTCGGCGCGAAGGCAGTACTTC.